The subject of this entry is one T cell receptor (beta chain). Its target is unknown. This sample is drawn from a study of cytomegalovirus exposure and HLA in healthy donors. General study results and limits: Later, an analysis found that common viral pathogens appeared to be linked with several of the most significant clusters.

13 Jbeta primers and 60 Vbeta primers were used for the PCR. Sequencing used immunoSEQ multiplex PCR; TCRdb keeps in-frame clones, though not all of them. The sample carries 150,000 to 250,000 clones, 82% recorded once. Sample: PBMCs. This TCR was sampled from a boy aged 2 to 9 in good health and CMV-seronegative.

For the CDR3, the DNA is TGTGCCAGCAGGGGGGGGAGCTATGGCTACACCTTC. Its protein product is CASRGGSYGYTF. V usage is TRBV6-1 and J usage is TRBJ1-2; a possible D gene is TRBD1 (5 bases). CDR3 length equals 12 residues. CDR1 MNHNS and CDR2 SASEGT come from the germline V gene. V gave up 6 bases and J gave up 4 bases, with 9 bases separating them.